This entry lists 21 T cell receptor beta chains sequenced from one sample in a study of blood T cell repertoires in COVID-19. Generated by immunoSEQ multiplex PCR, the TCRdb table keeps only in-frame clones and is missing some. The sample lists some 300,000 clones; about 88% were seen once. The sequenced sample was PBMCs or T cells enriched from blood (not recorded which). The receptors were gathered from a middle-aged woman who had recovered from COVID-19.

V gene TRBV2 combines with J gene TRBJ2-3; D gene unclear. This CDR3 has 10 residues. With 10 bases removed from V and 4 bases from J, the gap between germline ends came to 6 bases. Germline V gives CDR1 SNHLY, CDR2 FYNNEI. DNA of the CDR3: TGTGCCAACGGTCCAGATACGCAGTATTTT. Translating gives CANGPDTQYF.

V usage is TRBV19 and J usage is TRBJ2-2; 12 bases match TRBD2. The J segment lost 2 bases and the V segment lost 7 bases, leaving 8 bases of the junction unmatched. The CDR3 sequence is 17 residues long. The germline CDR1 and CDR2 sequences are LNHDA and SQIVND (reference sequence). The CDR3 is CASIRTSGKINTGELFF. The CDR3 DNA reads TGTGCCAGTATTAGGACTAGCGGGAAAATTAACACCGGGGAGCTGTTTTTT.

The chain uses TRBV11-3 and TRBJ1-3; D uncertain. V lost 5 bases, J lost 1 base, and 12 bases lay in between. The CDR3 is 15 residues long. The germline gives CDR1 SGHNT, CDR2 YENEEA. The CDR3 spells CASSQIRGSGNTIYF. The CDR3 nucleotides are TGTGCCAGCAGCCAGATCAGAGGATCTGGAAACACCATATATTTT.

This chain connects TRBV2 to TRBJ1-5, with D perhaps matching TRBD1 (5 bases). CDR1 SNHLY and CDR2 FYNNEI come from the germline V gene. The CDR3 has 14 residues. V was cut by 5 bases and J by 8 bases, with 16 bases left in between. The CDR3 region has the DNA TGTGCCAGCAGTTCGCCAGGGAGGATGGAGCCCCAGCATTTT. It translates to CASSSPGRMEPQHF.

J is TRBJ1-2 and V is TRBV28; D not resolved. The CDR3 is 12 amino acids. Germline V gene lookup returns CDR1 MDHEN and CDR2 SYDVKM. The germline V and J ends were trimmed by 3 bases and 3 bases, with 5 bases remaining between them. CDR3 coding DNA: TGTGCCAGCAGTTTCTTGTACTATGGCTACACCTTC. It is translated as CASSFLYYGYTF.

The V call is TRBV19, the J call TRBJ2-1; D is possibly TRBD2 (6 bases). The CDR3 has 13 amino acids. The V gene's germline CDR1 is LNHDA and CDR2 SQIVND (reference sequence). V lost 2 bases and J lost 8, with 10 bases in between. The CDR3 DNA sequence: TGTGCCAGTAGTATACGGGGGATTGATGAGCAGTTCTTC. It yields the protein CASSIRGIDEQFF. The variable domain in full, with the rest retrieved from reference TRBV19 and TRBJ2-1, is DGGITQSPKYLFRKEGQNVTLSCEQNLNHDAMYWYRQDPGQGLRLIYYSQIVNDFQKGDIAEGYSVSREKKESFPLTVTSAQKNPTAFYLCASSIRGIDEQFFGPGTRLTVL.

The rearrangement uses TRBV24-1 and TRBJ2-7, with D maybe TRBD2 (6 bases). CDR3 length: 12 amino acids. V lost 5 bases and J 3 bases, leaving 7 bases between the germline ends. The germline gives CDR1 KGHDR, CDR2 SFDVKD. The CDR3 DNA is TGTGCCACCAGTGGCGGGAACTACGAGCAGTACTTC. Protein product: CATSGGNYEQYF.

This clone has just one count. The rearrangement uses TRBV5-4 and TRBJ2-1; D may be TRBD2 (5 bases). This CDR3 is built from 16 residues. The germline V and J ends were trimmed by 4 bases and 0 bases, with 14 bases remaining between them. The germline V gene encodes CDR1 SGHNT and CDR2 YYREEE (reference sequence). CDR3 in amino acids: CASSRAGVYSYNEQFF. In DNA form, the CDR3 reads TGTGCCAGCAGCCGCGCCGGGGTATACTCCTACAATGAGCAGTTCTTC.

This clone was recorded once. This sequence joins TRBV7-9 and TRBJ2-2; 10 bases map to TRBD1. This CDR3 has 15 residues. The germline V gene has CDR1 SEHNR and CDR2 FQNEAQ (reference sequence). After removal of 5 bases from V and 6 bases from J, the junction contained 6 bases not matched to a gene. The CDR3 region has the DNA TGTGCCAGCAGCGGGGACAGGGGTTCGGCCGGGGAGCTGTTTTTT. It codes for CASSGDRGSAGELFF.

J is TRBJ1-5 and V is TRBV7-8, with D perhaps TRBD1 (6 bases). This CDR3 spans 16 amino acids. Germline V gives CDR1 SGHVS, CDR2 FQNEAQ. The V end lost 4 bases, the J end lost 2 bases, and 15 bases lay between the germline ends. The CDR3: CASSSITGQRNQPQHF. The CDR3 region has the DNA TGTGCCAGCAGCTCAATCACAGGGCAGCGCAATCAGCCCCAGCATTTT.

J is TRBJ2-5 and V is TRBV24-1, with D possibly matching TRBD1 (6 bases). Germline loops: CDR1 KGHDR, CDR2 SFDVKD. This CDR3 has 13 amino acids. With 5 bases removed from V and 4 bases from J, the gap between germline ends came to 10 bases. CDR3 region: CATSGLRGETQYF. The DNA for the CDR3 is TGTGCCACCAGTGGCCTCAGGGGAGAGACCCAGTACTTC.

The chain links TRBV9 to TRBJ1-6; D remains ambiguous. Trimming stripped 3 bases from V and 0 bases from J, with 7 bases between. The CDR3 is 15 amino acids. The germline V gene encodes CDR1 SGDLS and CDR2 YYNGEE. The CDR3 DNA is TGTGCCAGCAGCGCGTATAGCTCCTATAATTCACCCCTCCACTTT. Translated: CASSAYSSYNSPLHF.

V gene TRBV12-3 or TRBV12-4 combines with J gene TRBJ1-1; D is ambiguous. V lost 6 bases and J lost 5, with 13 bases in between. The CDR3 loop spans 13 amino acids. CDR3 DNA: TGTGCCAGCAGCCCACTCCTTTTGACTGAAGCTTTCTTT. Amino acid sequence: CASSPLLLTEAFF.

This clone has more than one count but fewer than ten. The chain recombines TRBV28 with TRBJ1-5; weak D call: TRBD1 (5 bases). V was clipped by 4 bases and J by 9 bases, with 13 bases between them. The CDR3 contains 13 residues. CDR1 and CDR2 (germline): MDHEN, SYDVKM. The CDR3 region is CASSSGGDRPQHF. CDR3 sequence (DNA): TGTGCCAGCAGTTCCGGGGGGGACCGGCCCCAGCATTTT.

The CDR3 loop is CASSLEGRGETQYF. For the CDR3, the DNA is TGCGCCAGCAGCTTGGAGGGCAGGGGGGAGACCCAGTACTTC. V is TRBV5-1 and J is TRBJ2-5, with 7 bases identical to TRBD1. Germline V CDR1 and CDR2: SGHRS, YFSETQ. The CDR3 length is 14 residues. J was trimmed by 5 bases and V by 0 bases; bases with no gene match: 4.

V is TRBV7-3 and J is TRBJ2-7; D not resolved. Looked up from germline, CDR1 is SGHTA and CDR2 is FQGTGA. V was trimmed by 5 bases and J by 0 bases, leaving 11 bases between them. This CDR3 region has 14 residues. The CDR3 region is CASSLQPSSYEQYF. CDR3 DNA sequence: TGTGCCAGCAGCCTCCAACCGAGCTCCTACGAGCAGTACTTC. Filled out from reference TRBV7-3 and TRBJ2-7, the complete variable domain reads GAGVSQTPSNKVTEKGKYVELRCDPISGHTALYWYRQSLGQGPEFLIYFQGTGAADDSGLPNDRFFAVRPEGSVSTLKIQRTERGDSAVYLCASSLQPSSYEQYFGPGTRLTVT.

The CDR3: CAWSFRSYEQYF. The CDR3 nucleotides are TGTGCCTGGAGTTTCCGGTCCTACGAGCAGTACTTC. The V and J genes are TRBV30 and TRBJ2-7, with D unclear. There are 12 residues in the CDR3. The ends were cut back, 2 bases at V and 1 base at J, with 6 bases in the middle. CDR1 GTSNPN and CDR2 SVGIG come from the germline V gene (reference sequence).

This clone was detected only once. The CDR3 region is CASSFIPLDRGKWDTEAFF. DNA for the CDR3: TGTGCCAGCAGTTTTATCCCCCTCGACAGGGGGAAGTGGGACACTGAAGCTTTCTTT. The rearrangement joins TRBV28 to TRBJ1-1, with TRBD1 matching 9 bases. With V trimmed by 3 bases and J by 3 bases, 17 bases remained unmatched. This CDR3 has 19 amino acids. Germline-derived CDR1 and CDR2 are MDHEN and SYDVKM.

The chain joins TRBV7-2 to TRBJ1-5, with a weak D call TRBD1 (6 bases). Trimming pared 5 bases from V and 6 bases from J, leaving 14 bases between. The germline CDR1 and CDR2 sequences are SGHTA and FQGNSA. The CDR3 is 14 residues long. CDR3 bases: TGTGCCAGCAGCCGCGGACAGAACGGTCAGCCCCAGCATTTT. This sequence encodes CASSRGQNGQPQHF.

The genes are TRBV7-9 and TRBJ2-1; 7 nucleotides line up with TRBD1. The germline gives CDR1 SEHNR, CDR2 FQNEAQ (reference sequence). V lost 3 bases to trimming and J lost 13 bases; unmatched junction nucleotides: 3. The CDR3 extends over 11 amino acids. The CDR3 sequence is CASSLDRRQFF. The CDR3, as DNA: TGTGCCAGCAGCTTGGACAGGAGACAGTTCTTC.

This clone was seen more than once but under ten times. J is TRBJ2-4 and V is TRBV3-1 (or the pseudogene TRBV3-2); weak D call: TRBD2 (5 bases). Germline V CDR1 and CDR2: LGHDT, YNNKEL (reference sequence). This CDR3 region has 14 residues. Trimming removed 5 bases from V and 3 bases from J, with 11 bases in between. The DNA of the CDR3 is TGTGCCAGCAGCTTAGGGAGTCTCAAAAACATTCAGTACTTC. Its protein product is CASSLGSLKNIQYF.